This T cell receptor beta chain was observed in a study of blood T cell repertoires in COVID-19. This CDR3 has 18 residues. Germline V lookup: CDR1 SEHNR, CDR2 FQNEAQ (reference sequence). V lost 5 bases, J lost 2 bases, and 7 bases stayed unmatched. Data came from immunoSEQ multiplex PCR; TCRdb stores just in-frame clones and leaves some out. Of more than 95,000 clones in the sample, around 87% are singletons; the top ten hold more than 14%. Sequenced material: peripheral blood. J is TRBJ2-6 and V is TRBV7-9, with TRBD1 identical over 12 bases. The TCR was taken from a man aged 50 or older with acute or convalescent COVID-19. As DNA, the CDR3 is TGTGCCAGCAGCCGCCGGGACAGGGGGCGGGCTGGGGCCAACGTCCTGACTTTC. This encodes CASSRRDRGRAGANVLTF.